The clone carrying this TCR beta chain was observed once. No antigen is known for it. CDR1 GTSNPN and CDR2 SVGIG come from the germline V gene (reference sequence). The CDR3 is 11 amino acids. V gave up 3 bases and J gave up 4 bases, with 7 bases separating them. This record belongs to a study of cytomegalovirus exposure and HLA in healthy donors. Findings of the study overall: Three CMV-associated chains were confirmed in vitro to be specific for CMV antigens. It was taken for granted in presence/absence analyses that sequencing depth across donors was roughly uniform. TCR beta chains numbering roughly 150 were designated cytomegalovirus-associated.

Both 60 Vbeta primers and 13 Jbeta primers went into the PCR. The assay was immunoSEQ multiplex PCR, and TCRdb's table has in-frame clones only and misses some. The sample holds roughly 93,000 clones; roughly 78% are singletons and the top ten take 7.3%. Donors sampled were nominally healthy, though unrecorded immune exposures were likely. What was sequenced was PBMCs. The clonotype comes from a man aged 25-40 years in good health and CMV-seronegative. The rearrangement links TRBV30 to TRBJ2-7; D unresolved. CDR3 sequence (DNA): TGTGCCTGGAGGAGTGAATACGAGCAGTACTTC. Encoded protein: CAWRSEYEQYF. Based on the CDR3 plus reference TRBV30 and TRBJ2-7, the full variable domain is SQTIHQWPATLVQPVGSPLSLECTVEGTSNPNLYWYRQAAGRGLQLLFYSVGIGQISSEVPQNLSASRPQDRQFILSSKKLLLSDSGFYLCAWRSEYEQYFGPGTRLTVT.